The present T cell receptor beta chain was sequenced within a study of early T cells in non-severe SARS-CoV-2 infection. As for the study in general: Unpaired chains resulted from sequencing bulk RNA of unsorted whole blood.

Separate cDNA molecules each had unique molecular identifiers attached to them. MiXCR, applied by TCRdb to the 5' RACE reads, yields one record per CDR3 protein. The table records over 30,000 distinct CDR3 sequences, 4.1% of them present only once. In its sample, this clonotype was seen many times. The sequenced sample was whole blood. The sequence was obtained from an adult who was a healthcare worker with PCR-confirmed SARS-CoV-2 infection or an uninfected control (not recorded which).

CDR3 nucleotides: TGTGCCAGCAGCTTAAGCCGCACAGATACGCAGTATTTT. Its protein product is CASSLSRTDTQYF. The chain employs TRBV7-2 and TRBJ2-3; D remains ambiguous. V was pared by 2 bases and J by 1 base, with 4 bases between. This CDR3 comprises 13 residues. Germline V gene sequence: CDR1 SGHTA, CDR2 FQGNSA.